The 25 T cell receptor beta chains given below trace back to one sample, sequenced in a study of cytomegalovirus exposure and HLA in healthy donors. The PCR had 60 Vbeta and 13 Jbeta primers. The protocol was immunoSEQ multiplex PCR, while the TCRdb copy is restricted to in-frame clones and leaves out a portion. In the table there are approximately 160,000 clones, 70% to 90% of which are singletons. Material for sequencing was PBMCs. These TCRs come from a girl between 10 and 17 years old in good health and CMV-seropositive.

The J gene is TRBJ1-1, the V gene TRBV19; D is possibly TRBD1 (6 bases). The CDR3 sequence is 16 residues long. Looked up from germline, CDR1 is LNHDA and CDR2 is SQIVND (reference sequence). V lost 0 bases and J 1 base, leaving 12 bases between the germline ends. The DNA of the CDR3 is TGTGCCAGTAGTATAGATCACGACAGGCGGAACACTGAAGCTTTCTTT. Translating it yields CASSIDHDRRNTEAFF.

V and J are TRBV6-1 and TRBJ2-5, with TRBD1 identical over 8 bases. Losses at the gene ends were 7 bases for V and 11 bases for J; bases not matched to a gene: 15. This CDR3 has 14 amino acids. From germline, CDR1 is MNHNS and CDR2 SASEGT. CDR3 loop: CASNPGQVLGEQYF. The CDR3 DNA reads TGTGCCAGCAATCCGGGACAGGTACTCGGAGAGCAGTACTTC.

The table lists this clone with a count of one. The chain uses TRBV7-2 and TRBJ2-5; maybe TRBD1 (5 bases). The CDR3 extends over 14 amino acids. CDR1 is SGHTA and CDR2 is FQGNSA in the germline V gene. Trimming shortened V by 0 bases and J by 2 bases, and 7 bases separated the two germline ends. The CDR3 sequence: CASSLANRQETQYF. The CDR3 nucleotides read TGTGCCAGCAGCTTAGCGAACAGGCAAGAGACCCAGTACTTC.

Comments on this clone: An end of the junction does not agree with germline; a read error may underlie this. The chain carries TRBV7-3 and TRBJ1-1; possibly TRBD1 for D (6 bases). This CDR3 spans 16 amino acids. Germline loops: CDR1 SGHTA, CDR2 FQGTGA. The CDR3 bases are TGTGCCAGCAGGTTAACGGCGGGCAGGGGCCGGACTGAAGCTTTCTTT. Its protein is CASRLTAGRGRTEAFF.

The chain recombines TRBV11-3 with TRBJ1-1; possible D gene TRBD1, 6 bases. The germline V gene has CDR1 SGHNT and CDR2 YENEEA. The V end was cut by 5 bases, the J end by 6 bases, with 13 bases between. This CDR3 contains 13 residues. The CDR3 here is CASSPRAGAEAFF. In nucleotides, the CDR3 is TGTGCCAGCAGCCCCCGGGCAGGGGCTGAAGCTTTCTTT.

The chain carries TRBV4-1 and TRBJ2-1, with TRBD2 matching over 9 bases. This CDR3 has 15 amino acids. Germline-derived CDR1 and CDR2 are MGHRA and YSYEKL. The V segment lost 2 bases and the J segment 6 bases; nucleotides outside the gene matches: 5. The CDR3 DNA is TGCGCCAGCAGCCAACTAGCGGGGATAGGCAATGAGCAGTTCTTC. Translating it yields CASSQLAGIGNEQFF.

The chain is built from TRBV25-1 and TRBJ1-5; D may be TRBD1 (5 bases). Germline V CDR1 and CDR2: MGHDK, SYGVNS. The CDR3 has 14 residues. Trimming took off 8 bases at V and 7 bases at J, with 18 bases between the two ends. The CDR3, as DNA: TGTGCCAGCGGAGGGGAGGGATCGTGGCAGCCCCAGCATTTT. The encoded protein is CASGGEGSWQPQHF.

The chain is built from TRBV5-6 and TRBJ2-3, with D possibly matching TRBD2 (7 bases). CDR1 SGHDT and CDR2 YYEEEE come from the germline V gene. This CDR3 has 13 amino acids. V was cut by 5 bases and J by 5 bases, with 12 bases left in between. The CDR3 loop is CASSWGGQDTQYF. CDR3 in DNA: TGTGCCAGCAGTTGGGGGGGGCAAGATACGCAGTATTTT.

The rearrangement joins TRBV9 to TRBJ1-1; weak D call: TRBD1 (5 bases). The CDR3 covers 13 residues. Trimming removed 3 bases from V and 7 bases from J, with 13 bases in between. Germline-derived CDR1 and CDR2 are SGDLS and YYNGEE. The DNA of the CDR3 is TGTGCCAGCAGCGAAATGGGGCGGAATGAAGCTTTCTTT. This sequence encodes CASSEMGRNEAFF.

The chain joins TRBV5-6 to TRBJ2-5; 7 positions match TRBD1. Gene TRBJ2-7 matches the end of the DNA better, so the J call may be wrong. The germline V gene has CDR1 SGHDT and CDR2 YYEEEE. This CDR3 spans 12 amino acids. CDR3 nucleotides: TGTGCCAGCAGCCAGACAGGGTTCGAGCAGTACTTC. Amino acids: CASSQTGFEQYF.

The V call is TRBV4-1, the J call TRBJ1-5; 9 positions match TRBD1. Looked up from germline, CDR1 is MGHRA and CDR2 is YSYEKL. V was clipped by 3 bases and J by 3 bases; unmatched bases: 6. The CDR3 runs to 16 residues. The CDR3 DNA follows: TGCGCCAGCAGCCATCGGACAGGGGAGTTCAATCAGCCCCAGCATTTT. Its protein product is CASSHRTGEFNQPQHF.

The chain recombines TRBV2 with TRBJ1-2, with D tentatively TRBD1 (5 bases). This CDR3 is 13 amino acids long. Germline V CDR1 and CDR2: SNHLY, FYNNEI. Trimming cost V 1 base and J 4 bases, with 7 bases left between them. The CDR3 DNA follows: TGTGCCAGCAGTGAAGGGACACTCTATGGCTACACCTTC. Protein: CASSEGTLYGYTF.

V gene TRBV6-5 combines with J gene TRBJ2-1, with 8 bases identical to TRBD2. This CDR3 region has 14 residues. Per the germline V gene, CDR1 is MNHEY and CDR2 is SVGAGI. V shed 8 bases and J 3 bases; nucleotides not matched to a gene: 6. CDR3 amino acids: CASGLAVDYNEQFF. The CDR3 DNA reads TGTGCCAGCGGACTAGCAGTCGACTACAATGAGCAGTTCTTC.

The J gene is TRBJ2-1, the V gene TRBV19, with TRBD2 identical over 8 bases. In germline, CDR1 is LNHDA, CDR2 SQIVND (reference sequence). V gave up 4 bases and J gave up 9 bases; unmatched junction bases: 5. The CDR3 length is 13 residues. In DNA, the CDR3 is TGTGCCAGTAGTACAAGGACTAGCATTGAGCAGTTCTTC. The encoded protein is CASSTRTSIEQFF. The whole variable domain, remainder taken from reference TRBV19 and TRBJ2-1, is DGGITQSPKYLFRKEGQNVTLSCEQNLNHDAMYWYRQDPGQGLRLIYYSQIVNDFQKGDIAEGYSVSREKKESFPLTVTSAQKNPTAFYLCASSTRTSIEQFFGPGTRLTVL.

This chain connects TRBV5-1 to TRBJ2-3; TRBD1 might be the D (6 bases). Germline V CDR1 and CDR2: SGHRS, YFSETQ. The V gene lost 3 bases and the J gene lost 0 bases, with 11 bases spanning the gap. CDR3 length: 15 amino acids. This chain's CDR3 is CASSSQGHSTDTQYF. CDR3 bases: TGCGCCAGCAGCTCACAGGGACATAGCACAGATACGCAGTATTTT. The full variable domain, rest sourced from reference TRBV5-1 and TRBJ2-3, is KAGVTQTPRYLIKTRGQQVTLSCSPISGHRSVSWYQQTPGQGLQFLFEYFSETQRNKGNFPGRFSGRQFSNSRSEMNVSTLELGDSALYLCASSSQGHSTDTQYFGPGTRLTVL.

The chain links TRBV28 to TRBJ1-2, with D possibly being TRBD1 (5 bases). With 4 bases removed from V and 2 bases from J, the gap between germline ends came to 14 bases. Germline CDR1 is MDHEN and CDR2 is SYDVKM. The CDR3 consists of 15 residues. For the CDR3, the DNA is TGTGCCAGCAGTTCGGGCATGGGGCAGAACTATGGCTACACCTTC. Translating gives CASSSGMGQNYGYTF.

The CDR3 sequence is CASSYLPRGPYEQYF. CDR3 bases: TGTGCCAGCAGTTACTTGCCTAGGGGGCCCTACGAGCAGTACTTC. The chain joins TRBV6-6 to TRBJ2-7; 7 bases map to TRBD1. The CDR3 runs 15 residues. Germline V gives CDR1 MNHNY, CDR2 SVGAGI (reference sequence). After removal of 1 base from V and 2 bases from J, the junction contained 5 bases not matched to a gene.

CDR3 sequence (DNA): TGCGCCAGCAGCTTTTGGTTTAGCGGGGCTTCAGAGACCCAGTACTTC. Its protein product is CASSFWFSGASETQYF. The chain employs TRBV5-1 and TRBJ2-5, with TRBD2 matching over 8 bases. Unmatched junction bases numbered 10, after V lost 2 bases and J lost 4 bases. The length of the CDR3 is 16 residues. Germline V gives CDR1 SGHRS, CDR2 YFSETQ. Full variable domain (rest looked up from reference TRBV5-1 and TRBJ2-5): KAGVTQTPRYLIKTRGQQVTLSCSPISGHRSVSWYQQTPGQGLQFLFEYFSETQRNKGNFPGRFSGRQFSNSRSEMNVSTLELGDSALYLCASSFWFSGASETQYFGPGTRLLVL.

The genes are TRBV5-6 and TRBJ1-5; 9 bases are shared with TRBD1. Per the germline V gene, CDR1 is SGHDT and CDR2 is YYEEEE. This CDR3 contains 15 residues. Trimming at V came to 5 bases and at J to 3 bases, leaving 6 bases not matched to a gene. CDR3 sequence (DNA): TGTGCCAGCAGTCGTGGGACAGGGCCCAATCAGCCCCAGCATTTT. Protein: CASSRGTGPNQPQHF. Variable domain in full (rest from reference TRBV5-6 and TRBJ1-5): DAGVTQSPTHLIKTRGQQVTLRCSPKSGHDTVSWYQQALGQGPQFIFQYYEEEERQRGNFPDRFSGHQFPNYSSELNVNALLLGDSALYLCASSRGTGPNQPQHFGDGTRLSIL.

This rearrangement joins TRBV6-6 to TRBJ2-3, with D tentatively TRBD2 (5 bases). Per germline, CDR1 MNHNY and CDR2 SVGAGI (reference sequence). Trimming left V 6 bases short and J 5 bases short, with 12 bases between. This CDR3 spans 13 amino acids. Here the CDR3 reads CASSRNRGDTQYF. The CDR3 nucleotides read TGTGCCAGCAGCCGGAATCGGGGAGATACGCAGTATTTT.

The V call is TRBV6-5, the J call TRBJ1-1; tentatively, D is TRBD1 (5 bases). V lost 0 bases to trimming and J lost 8 bases, with 13 bases between them. The CDR3 has 14 residues. Per germline, CDR1 MNHEY and CDR2 SVGAGI. CDR3 sequence: CASSYSIRALEAFF. The CDR3 coding sequence is TGTGCCAGCAGTTACTCGATCAGGGCGCTGGAAGCTTTCTTT.

CDR3 amino acids: CASSLGARGLGNQPQHF. The CDR3 region has the DNA TGCGCCAGCAGCTTGGGGGCCAGGGGGCTCGGCAATCAGCCCCAGCATTTT. The rearrangement links TRBV5-1 to TRBJ1-5, with TRBD1 identical over 8 bases. V lost 0 bases, J lost 2 bases, and 7 bases stayed unmatched. Germline V gene data show CDR1 as SGHRS and CDR2 as YFSETQ. The CDR3 sequence is 17 residues long.

The CDR3 nucleotides read TGTGCCAGCAGTGGACGGACAGCCAACAATCAGCCCCAGCATTTT. Translation gives CASSGRTANNQPQHF. The chain carries TRBV6-1 and TRBJ1-5; D is perhaps TRBD1 (6 bases). This CDR3 has 15 amino acids. Looked up from germline, CDR1 is MNHNS and CDR2 is SASEGT. Trimming shortened V by 4 bases and J by 3 bases, and 13 bases separated the two germline ends.

The CDR3 coding sequence is TGTGCCAGCAGCTCTAGGACAGGCTCCTACAATGAGCAGTTCTTC. Translation: CASSSRTGSYNEQFF. V usage is TRBV11-2 and J usage is TRBJ2-1; TRBD1 matches 7 bases. CDR1 and CDR2 from the germline V gene are SGHAT and FQNNGV. The CDR3 is 15 amino acids. The junction had 3 bases not matched to a gene; V was cut back by 4 bases and J by 0 bases.

The chain couples TRBV27 to TRBJ1-1, with a possible D match to TRBD1 (6 bases). V lost 7 bases and J lost 4, with 16 bases in between. In germline, CDR1 is MNHEY, CDR2 SMNVEV (reference sequence). The CDR3 loop spans 14 amino acids. CDR3 in amino acids: CASNRGGASTEAFF. DNA for the CDR3: TGTGCCAGCAATCGGGGGGGCGCGAGCACTGAAGCTTTCTTT.